The next 31 T cell receptor beta chains were all read from a single sample in a study of siplizumab effects on memory and regulatory T cells. Method: immunoSEQ multiplex PCR; TCRdb's copy keeps in-frame clones and lacks some. The sample comprises about 82,000 clones, about 87% of which are singletons, and 1.5% rests with the top ten. The sequenced sample was Tregs sorted from blood. The receptor source for this set is a human donor in good health.

This clone has only one observation. The CDR3 sequence: CATSRDLGQANSPLHF. The CDR3 coding sequence is TGTGCCACCAGCAGAGATCTAGGACAGGCTAATTCACCCCTCCACTTT. V and J are TRBV15 and TRBJ1-6; 7 nucleotides match TRBD1. The length of the CDR3 is 16 residues. Germline CDR1 and CDR2: LNHNV and YYDKDF (reference sequence). The V segment lost 0 bases and the J segment 6 bases; nucleotides outside the gene matches: 5.

V is TRBV28 and J is TRBJ1-2; D gene ambiguous. Germline lookup yields CDR1 MDHEN and CDR2 SYDVKM. The CDR3 totals 13 residues. The V and J ends lost 5 bases and 9 bases respectively, with 16 bases between them. The CDR3 DNA reads TGTGCCAGCAGTCTCCGGACGGGATATAGCTACACCTTC. Translated: CASSLRTGYSYTF.

The genes are TRBV10-3 and TRBJ2-7, with TRBD1 matching 11 bases. With V trimmed by 4 bases and J by 7 bases, 6 bases remained unmatched. The germline CDR1 and CDR2 sequences are ENHRY and SYGVKD. The CDR3 runs 14 residues. CDR3 protein: CAISAGQGAWEQYF. CDR3 DNA sequence: TGTGCCATCAGTGCAGGACAGGGGGCGTGGGAGCAGTACTTC.

V usage is TRBV30 and J usage is TRBJ1-5; 9 bases are a match to TRBD1. This CDR3 spans 14 amino acids. The germline CDR1 and CDR2 sequences are GTSNPN and SVGIG (reference sequence). V gave up 4 bases and J gave up 6 bases; unmatched junction bases: 7. CDR3 nucleotide sequence: TGTGCCTGGACCGGACAGGGGCAGGGTCAGCCCCAGCATTTT. Its translation: CAWTGQGQGQPQHF.

The chain uses TRBV5-1 and TRBJ1-2, with a tentative D call TRBD1 (6 bases). Germline CDR1 is SGHRS and CDR2 is YFSETQ. V lost 5 bases to trimming and J lost 6 bases, with 14 bases between them. There are 13 residues in the CDR3. The CDR3 protein is CASRPFAGDGYTF. For the CDR3, the DNA is TGCGCCAGCAGACCATTCGCAGGGGATGGCTACACCTTC.

This chain uses TRBV11-2 with TRBJ1-3, with D tentatively TRBD1 (5 bases). Between the trimmed V and J ends, which lost 4 bases and 7 bases, there was a span of 14 bases. The CDR3 has 14 amino acids. Germline CDR1 reads SGHAT; CDR2 reads FQNNGV. In DNA form, the CDR3 reads TGTGCCAGCAGCTCGATTAGGGGCCTTAACACCATATATTTT. Translation: CASSSIRGLNTIYF.

This sequence joins TRBV19 and TRBJ1-6; 8 bases map to TRBD1. Germline CDR1 and CDR2: LNHDA and SQIVND (reference sequence). CDR3 length: 18 amino acids. The V segment lost 4 bases and the J segment 0 bases; nucleotides outside the gene matches: 8. This CDR3 reads CASSTTGGWRSYNSPLHF. CDR3 in DNA: TGTGCCAGTAGTACCACAGGGGGATGGCGCTCCTATAATTCACCCCTCCACTTT.

The chain carries TRBV9 and TRBJ2-3, with 12 positions matching TRBD2. V shed 3 bases and J 4 bases; nucleotides not matched to a gene: 6. CDR1 is SGDLS, CDR2 YYNGEE, per germline. CDR3 length: 16 residues. CDR3 sequence: CASSGRLAGDPDTQYF. The CDR3 DNA follows: TGTGCCAGCAGCGGTCGACTAGCGGGGGATCCAGATACGCAGTATTTT.

The rearrangement joins TRBV7-3 to TRBJ2-2; D assignment may be TRBD1 or TRBD2 (5 bases each). CDR1 SGHTA and CDR2 FQGTGA come from the germline V gene. CDR3 length equals 17 residues. Trimming took 1 base from V and 1 from J, leaving 13 bases between them. CDR3 DNA: TGTGCCAGCAGCTTAAAATCTGGGACCCTGAACACCGGGGAGCTGTTTTTT. It translates to CASSLKSGTLNTGELFF. The full variable domain, in which reference TRBV7-3 and TRBJ2-2 provide the parts outside the CDR3, is GAGVSQTPSNKVTEKGKYVELRCDPISGHTALYWYRQSLGQGPEFLIYFQGTGAADDSGLPNDRFFAVRPEGSVSTLKIQRTERGDSAVYLCASSLKSGTLNTGELFFGEGSRLTVL.

This clone was observed a single time. V and J are TRBV7-3 and TRBJ2-2, with 12 positions matching TRBD2. CDR1 is SGHTA, CDR2 FQGTGA, per germline. The ends lost 5 bases at V and 4 bases at J; junction bases unmatched: 8. The CDR3 length is 17 residues. Here the CDR3 DNA reads TGTGCCAGCAGCCCGTACCCGGGACTAGCGGGCACCGGGGAGCTGTTTTTT. Amino acid sequence: CASSPYPGLAGTGELFF.

The V gene is TRBV27, the J gene TRBJ1-5; D uncertain. The CDR3 is 12 residues long. Germline values: CDR1 MNHEY, CDR2 SMNVEV (reference sequence). Trimming took off 3 bases at V and 5 bases at J, with 5 bases between the two ends. CDR3 nucleotides: TGTGCCAGCAGTTTCCTGGATCAGCCCCAGCATTTT. Its protein product is CASSFLDQPQHF.

In its sample, this clone was seen a few times. The chain is built from TRBV5-1 and TRBJ2-3; 9 nucleotides line up with TRBD2. Germline CDR1 is SGHRS and CDR2 is YFSETQ. The ends lost 4 bases at V and 5 bases at J; junction bases unmatched: 11. CDR3 length: 16 amino acids. The CDR3: CASSLLRAGGQDTQYF. In DNA form, the CDR3 reads TGCGCCAGCAGCCTCTTAAGAGCGGGGGGCCAAGATACGCAGTATTTT.

CDR3 in amino acids: CASSRDKNTEAFF. The CDR3 region has the DNA TGTGCCAGCAGCCGCGACAAGAACACTGAAGCTTTCTTT. The rearrangement uses TRBV13 and TRBJ1-1, with unresolved D. V lost 5 bases, J lost 1 base, and 8 bases lay in between. The germline CDR1 and CDR2 sequences are PRHDT and FYEKMQ (reference sequence). This CDR3 is 13 amino acids long. The full variable domain, with the rest looked up from reference TRBV13 and TRBJ1-1, is AAGVIQSPRHLIKEKRETATLKCYPIPRHDTVYWYQQGPGQDPQFLISFYEKMQSDKGSIPDRFSAQQFSDYHSELNMSSLELGDSALYFCASSRDKNTEAFFGQGTRLTVV.

This rearrangement joins TRBV5-1 to TRBJ1-6; D is perhaps TRBD1 (5 bases). The germline CDR1 and CDR2 sequences are SGHRS and YFSETQ. The CDR3 totals 16 residues. Trimming took off 4 bases at V and 7 bases at J, with 18 bases between the two ends. CDR3 loop: CASSPGLGLWNSPLHF. CDR3 in DNA: TGCGCCAGCAGCCCGGGACTAGGACTTTGGAATTCACCCCTCCACTTT.

The chain uses TRBV15 and TRBJ2-5, with 9 bases matching TRBD1. The length of the CDR3 is 16 residues. Germline-derived CDR1 and CDR2 are LNHNV and YYDKDF (reference sequence). Unmatched junction bases numbered 4, after V lost 0 bases and J lost 2 bases. The CDR3 region has the DNA TGTGCCACCAGCAGAGAGGGACAGGGACAACAAGAGACCCAGTACTTC. The encoded protein is CATSREGQGQQETQYF.

The chain employs TRBV5-6 and TRBJ1-4; D gene unclear. Trimming pared 3 bases from V and 0 bases from J, leaving 0 bases between. The CDR3 totals 12 residues. CDR1 and CDR2 from the germline V gene are SGHDT and YYEEEE. The CDR3 sequence: CASSSTNEKLFF. DNA of the CDR3: TGTGCCAGCAGCTCAACTAATGAAAAACTGTTTTTT.

Concerning this clone itself: Relative to the germline gene, one junction end is altered; a read error may explain this. The V and J genes are TRBV2 and TRBJ1-2; 10 bases agree with TRBD1. This CDR3 comprises 11 residues. The germline CDR1 and CDR2 sequences are SNHLY and FYNNEI. CDR3 sequence (DNA): TGTGCCGTCTCCGGACAGGGGGGGGACTTCTTC. Protein sequence: CAVSGQGGDFF.

The genes are TRBV5-1 and TRBJ2-7; 7 bases map to TRBD2. Germline CDR1 SGHRS, CDR2 YFSETQ. The CDR3 covers 16 residues. The J segment lost 1 base and the V segment lost 5 bases, leaving 12 bases of the junction unmatched. CDR3 in amino acids: CASSYLGSGASYEQYF. DNA of the CDR3: TGCGCCAGCAGTTATCTTGGGAGCGGGGCGTCCTACGAGCAGTACTTC.

This rearrangement joins TRBV5-1 to TRBJ2-7; D is unclear. The CDR3 spans 15 residues. The germline gives CDR1 SGHRS, CDR2 YFSETQ. The V end lost 0 bases, the J end lost 9 bases, and 19 bases lay between the germline ends. The CDR3 coding sequence is TGCGCCAGCAGCTTGGCCGATGATAGGGCTCTCCGGCAGTACTTC. Protein sequence: CASSLADDRALRQYF.

This clone was detected only a few times. The V and J genes are TRBV28 and TRBJ1-4, with TRBD1 matching over 7 bases. The germline CDR1 and CDR2 sequences are MDHEN and SYDVKM. The ends lost 8 bases at V and 7 bases at J; junction bases unmatched: 7. CDR3 length equals 13 residues. The CDR3 bases are TGTGCCAGCTTCTACAGGGGTGGTGAAAAACTGTTTTTT. Amino acid sequence: CASFYRGGEKLFF.

The V and J genes are TRBV6-5 and TRBJ2-7; possible D gene TRBD1, 5 bases. The CDR3 runs to 15 residues. The germline V gene encodes CDR1 MNHEY and CDR2 SVGAGI. The V end lost 2 bases, the J end lost 5 bases, and 16 bases lay between the germline ends. The CDR3 reads CASSYVGRAVNEQYF. The CDR3 bases are TGTGCCAGCAGTTACGTCGGCAGGGCGGTGAACGAGCAGTACTTC.

This chain uses TRBV6-4 with TRBJ2-3; tentative D call: TRBD1 (6 bases). Between the trimmed V and J ends, which lost 2 bases and 8 bases, there was a span of 11 bases. The length of the CDR3 is 13 residues. The germline gives CDR1 MRHNA, CDR2 SNTAGT. The CDR3 spells CASSDGGRATQYF. The CDR3 DNA is TGTGCCAGCAGTGACGGGGGCAGGGCTACGCAGTATTTT.

The sample holds a few counts of this clone. V is TRBV7-8 and J is TRBJ1-1; possibly TRBD1 for D (6 bases). The V end was cut by 4 bases, the J end by 6 bases, with 21 bases between. Germline V gives CDR1 SGHVS, CDR2 FQNEAQ. This CDR3 has 16 residues. The CDR3 nucleotides are TGTGCCAGCAGCTCAAGGTCAACAGGGTTGGGCTCTGAAGCTTTCTTT. It codes for CASSSRSTGLGSEAFF.

This clone was counted a few times. The gene calls are TRBV10-3 and TRBJ1-5, with a possible D match to TRBD1 (5 bases). V was trimmed by 10 bases and J by 5 bases, leaving 15 bases between them. Germline CDR1 and CDR2: ENHRY and SYGVKD. This CDR3 is built from 13 residues. The CDR3 DNA sequence: TGTGCCACACAACGGAGGGACGATCAGCCCCAGCATTTT. This encodes CATQRRDDQPQHF.

J is TRBJ1-2 and V is TRBV7-9; no firm D call. V shed 2 bases and J shed 5 bases, with 9 bases lying between them. The CDR3 consists of 13 residues. CDR1 is SEHNR, CDR2 FQNEAQ, per germline (reference sequence). The CDR3: CASSLILTYGYTF. The CDR3 nucleotides are TGTGCCAGCAGCTTAATTCTGACTTATGGCTACACCTTC.

The chain joins TRBV11-2 to TRBJ2-3; 10 nucleotides agree with TRBD2. Germline loops: CDR1 SGHAT, CDR2 FQNNGV. Unmatched junction bases numbered 11, after V lost 1 base and J lost 1 base. The CDR3 consists of 19 residues. The CDR3 DNA follows: TGTGCCAGCAGCTTAGGGCTGGGCGCCGGGACTAGCGGCACAGATACGCAGTATTTT. As protein: CASSLGLGAGTSGTDTQYF.

V gene TRBV4-1 combines with J gene TRBJ2-4; 9 positions agree with TRBD2. The CDR3 consists of 16 residues. J was trimmed by 3 bases and V by 3 bases; bases with no gene match: 6. Germline CDR1 and CDR2: MGHRA and YSYEKL. Here the CDR3 DNA reads TGCGCCAGCAGCCAGTACGGGACTAGCAACAAAAACATTCAGTACTTC. It encodes CASSQYGTSNKNIQYF.

CDR3 coding DNA: TGCGCCAGCACCTGTAAGCGCCAACAAGAGACCCAGTACTTC. Its translation: CASTCKRQQETQYF. The chain recombines TRBV23-1 with TRBJ2-5; D is ambiguous. TRBV23-1 is annotated as an ORF whose role is uncertain. The CDR3 consists of 14 residues. Trimming shortened V by 7 bases and J by 2 bases, and 14 bases separated the two germline ends.

Worth noting for this clone: The junction differs from germline at one of its ends, possibly a read error. The chain links TRBV13 to TRBJ2-7; D tentatively reads TRBD1 or TRBD2 (5 bases each). The CDR3 is 15 residues long. CDR1 and CDR2 (germline): PRHDT, FYEKMQ (reference sequence). CDR3 protein: CASKPEGLGSHEQYF. For the CDR3, the DNA is TGTGCCAGCAAACCCGAGGGGCTCGGCTCCCACGAGCAGTACTTC. The full variable domain, completed using reference TRBV13 and TRBJ2-7, is AAGVIQSPRHLIKEKRETATLKCYPIPRHDTVYWYQQGPGQDPQFLISFYEKMQSDKGSIPDRFSAQQFSDYHSELNMSSLELGDSALYFCASKPEGLGSHEQYFGPGTRLTVT.

This sequence joins TRBV5-1 and TRBJ2-1; D unclear. Trimming stripped 7 bases from V and 1 base from J, with 6 bases between. The CDR3 has 12 amino acids. Germline assignment: CDR1 SGHRS and CDR2 YFSETQ. CDR3 in amino acids: CASQASYNEQFF. The CDR3 coding sequence is TGCGCCAGCCAAGCATCCTACAATGAGCAGTTCTTC.

The chain carries TRBV27 and TRBJ2-5; no clear D. The last part of the DNA fits TRBJ2-7 better; the J call may be wrong. Per the germline V gene, CDR1 is MNHEY and CDR2 is SMNVEV (reference sequence). The CDR3 spans 15 residues. The CDR3, as DNA: TGTGCCAGCAGTCCCTGGGGTGAGGCCACCTACGAGCAGTACTTC. This gives the protein CASSPWGEATYEQYF.